The rows below give T cell receptor beta chains drawn from one sample of a study of cytomegalovirus exposure and HLA in healthy donors. The method was immunoSEQ multiplex PCR; TCRdb's version includes in-frame clones alone and lacks a portion of them. The sample lists fewer than 130,000 clones; 65% to 80% were seen once. Sequences were obtained from PBMCs. The receptors were gathered from a female donor in good health and CMV-seropositive. Each CDR3 is given with its conserved first and last residue. The D gene is left open where the match is weak. A row's size may be missing; if present it is once, few, many or a size class.

TRBJ2-7,TRBD2,TRBV6-5,-,TGTGCCAGCAGTACCCTAGCGGGAGGGGAACAGTACTTC,CASSTLAGGEQYF
TRBJ2-7,-,TRBV18,-,TGTGCCAGCTCACCTGGACAGACGAACGAGCAGTACTTC,CASSPGQTNEQYF
TRBJ1-5,TRBD1,TRBV5-8,-,TGTGCCAGCAGCTGGAGACAGGGGGCGGCCCAGCCCCAGCATTTT,CASSWRQGAAQPQHF
TRBJ2-7,-,TRBV6-1,-,TGTGCCAGCAGTGAACTCGGGTCCGACCTATACGAGCAGTACTTC,CASSELGSDLYEQYF
TRBJ2-7,TRBD1,TRBV30,-,TGTGCCCGAGGACAGGGTGGACCCCATTCTCATTACGAGCAGTACTTC,CARGQGGPHSHYEQYF
TRBJ2-1,TRBD1,TRBV10-1,-,TGCGCCAGCAGGGCCGGGACAGGGGGCACTGAGCAGTTCTTC,CASRAGTGGTEQFF
TRBJ1-1,-,TRBV5-1,-,TGCGCCAGCAGCTTGGATGCAGGACTAATGGCTGAAGCTTTCTTT,CASSLDAGLMAEAFF
TRBJ1-1,TRBD1,TRBV29-1,-,TGCAGCGTCCTAGACAGGGTATGGGGATTGAACACTGAAGCTTTCTTT,CSVLDRVWGLNTEAFF
TRBJ2-1,-,TRBV5-1,-,TGCGCCAGCAGCGACTCGTACAATGAGCAGTTCTTC,CASSDSYNEQFF
TRBJ2-4,-,TRBV7-3,-,TGTGCCAGCAGCTTTGGGGCCCGTGACATTCAGTACTTC,CASSFGARDIQYF
TRBJ1-2,-,TRBV19,-,TGTGCCAGTAGTATAGATACACAGGGCCCGGGAGGCTACACCTTC,CASSIDTQGPGGYTF
TRBJ1-1,TRBD1,TRBV19,-,TGTGCCAGCCGAAAGAGGGGGGACAGGGGGAACACTGAAGCTTTCTTT,CASRKRGDRGNTEAFF
TRBJ2-1,TRBD2,TRBV5-1,-,TGCGCCAGCAGTCATGGACTAGCGGGAGGGATATCCTACAATGAGCAGTTCTTC,CASSHGLAGGISYNEQFF
TRBJ2-1,-,TRBV18,-,TGTGCCAGCTCACCACCGAGGACAAGGAGCTCCTACAATGAGCAGTTCTTC,CASSPPRTRSSYNEQFF
TRBJ1-3,-,TRBV6-5,-,TGTGCCAGCAGAAGGGGCGCGACGGCTGGAAACACCATATATTTT,CASRRGATAGNTIYF
TRBJ2-7,TRBD2,TRBV11-2,-,TGTGCCAGCAGCTTCCTACTAGCGGGGGGCCACCCTGGCAACGAGCAGTACTTC,CASSFLLAGGHPGNEQYF
TRBJ1-2,TRBD1,TRBV7-6,-,TGTGCCAGCAGCGACAGACAGGGTGGGGCATATGGCTACACCTTC,CASSDRQGGAYGYTF
TRBJ2-7,TRBD1,TRBV19,-,TGTGCCAGTAGCCTATCAGGGGGCCCCTACGAGCAGTACTTC,CASSLSGGPYEQYF
TRBJ1-4,TRBD1,TRBV29-1,-,TGCAGCGTTGAAAGGGACAGGGGGCTTGGTAATGAAAAACTGTTTTTT,CSVERDRGLGNEKLFF
TRBJ2-7,TRBD1,TRBV28,-,TGTGCCAGCAGTTCCTCCGGGACAGGGGACAACGAGCAGTACTTC,CASSSSGTGDNEQYF
TRBJ1-1,-,TRBV29-1,-,TGCAGCGCCCGAGGGGGTGGCACTGAAGCTTTCTTT,CSARGGGTEAFF
TRBJ2-3,TRBD1,TRBV27,-,TGTGCCAGCAGTTTATCTAGACAGGGGAAGGCCGCAGATACGCAGTATTTT,CASSLSRQGKAADTQYF
TRBJ1-2,-,TRBV6-1,-,TGTGCCAGCAGCGCAGCCCCGGGACACCGCGCAGGCTACACCTTC,CASSAAPGHRAGYTF
TRBJ1-1,TRBD1,TRBV19,-,TGTGCCAGTGGGGGACAGGGTTTTTTCGGAGCTTTCTTT,CASGGQGFFGAFF
TRBJ2-1,-,TRBV4-1,-,TGCGCCAGCAGCCAAGATGGGGGGTTCACCTACAATGAGCAGTTCTTC,CASSQDGGFTYNEQFF
TRBJ1-2,-,TRBV11-2,-,TGTGCCAGCAGCTTGCGGAATGGCTACACCTTC,CASSLRNGYTF
TRBJ1-2,-,TRBV4-1,-,TGCGCCAGCAGCCACCCCTTACAGGGTCTTGGTGGCTACACCTTC,CASSHPLQGLGGYTF
TRBJ2-6,-,TRBV18,-,TGTGCCAGCTCACCAGGATTAGTATCAGGGGATCTCTCTGGGGCCAACGTCCTGACTTTC,CASSPGLVSGDLSGANVLTF
TRBJ2-5,TRBD2,TRBV27,-,TGTGCCAGCAGTTTATCTCTAGCGGGGGGTTCGGAGACCCAGTACTTC,CASSLSLAGGSETQYF
TRBJ1-1,-,TRBV5-1,-,TGCGCCAGCAGCTTGCCGGGCACTGAAGCTTTCTTT,CASSLPGTEAFF
TRBJ2-5,-,TRBV6-5,-,TGTGCCAGCAGTTACCACCAGGGGACGAAGACCCAGTACTTC,CASSYHQGTKTQYF
TRBJ1-1,TRBD1,TRBV4-1,once,TGCGCCAGCAGCCAATTCCCGGGACAGGGCGCCACTGAAGCTTTCTTT,CASSQFPGQGATEAFF
TRBJ1-1,TRBD1,TRBV4-3,-,TGCGCCAGCAGCTTCCGGGACAGGGACGACACTGAAGCTTTCTTT,CASSFRDRDDTEAFF
TRBJ1-2,-,TRBV5-1,-,TGCGCCAGCAGCCAGTTTCCCGGGGACTATGGCTACACCTTC,CASSQFPGDYGYTF
TRBJ1-2,-,TRBV2,few,TGTGCCAGCAGATTGACAGGTGGGGACGTTCAGGGCTACACCTTC,CASRLTGGDVQGYTF
TRBJ2-1,-,TRBV2,-,TGTGCCAGCAGTGCCTCCCTGAGGGAGAGAAACAATGAGCAGTTCTTC,CASSASLRERNNEQFF
TRBJ2-7,-,TRBV7-9,-,TGTGCCAGCACCGCAGCGGATGGTCCCTACGAGCAGTACTTC,CASTAADGPYEQYF
TRBJ2-5,-,TRBV5-1,-,TGCGCCAGCAGCGGTGGACTCCGAGAGACCCAGTACTTC,CASSGGLRETQYF
TRBJ1-4,-,TRBV21-1,-,TGTGCCAGCAGCAAAGCGCCGGGGGACAGGGTTCATGAAAAACTGTTTTTT,CASSKAPGDRVHEKLFF
TRBJ1-4,-,TRBV28,-,TGTGCCAGCAGTTTTCAACCGGCTAATGAAAAACTGTTTTTT,CASSFQPANEKLFF
TRBJ2-1,TRBD2,TRBV11-1,-,TGTGCCAGCAGATGGGGGACTAGCGGGAGCTCCAATGAGCAGTTCTTC,CASRWGTSGSSNEQFF
TRBJ2-4,-,TRBV7-2,-,TGTGCCAGCAGCTTACAGAGGGCGAAAAACATTCAGTACTTC,CASSLQRAKNIQYF
TRBJ1-5,-,TRBV5-1,-,TGCGCCAGCAGCGCGGCCGGGAATAATCAGCCCCAGCATTTT,CASSAAGNNQPQHF
TRBJ1-1,TRBD1,TRBV6-5,-,TGTGCCAGCAGTTACAGGTCAGGGGGCGCGAGGACTGAAGCTTTCTTT,CASSYRSGGARTEAFF
TRBJ2-7,-,TRBV5-4,-,TGTGCCAGCAGCTTGGGTGGAGGGAGCTACGAGCAGTACTTC,CASSLGGGSYEQYF
TRBJ2-1,TRBD2,TRBV9,-,TGTGCCAGCAGCGTAGCGGGAGGCCTGGTGTCGGAGGAGCAGTTCTTC,CASSVAGGLVSEEQFF
TRBJ1-1,-,TRBV4-1,-,TGCGCCAGCAGCCAAGATTCTAGGGTAAGCCGAGGACTTGAAGCTTTCTTT,CASSQDSRVSRGLEAFF
TRBJ1-1,-,TRBV6-4,-,TGTGCCAGCAGTGTGCAAGAAGGGGGCACTGAAGCTTTCTTT,CASSVQEGGTEAFF
TRBJ1-1,TRBD1,TRBV10-3,-,TGTGCCATCAGTGAGCCGGGACAGGGCATGTTGAACACTGAAGCTTTCTTT,CAISEPGQGMLNTEAFF
TRBJ2-1,TRBD2,TRBV9,-,TGTGCCAGCAGCGTAGACAGCGGGGCCTACAATGAGCAGTTCTTC,CASSVDSGAYNEQFF
TRBJ1-1,-,TRBV7-2,-,TGTGCCAGCAGCCCCTACGCAATGACAGGCATTGAAGCTTTCTTT,CASSPYAMTGIEAFF
TRBJ1-1,-,TRBV7-9,-,TGTTCCAGCAGCTTATATCGGTTTCAGGGAAGCACTGAAGCTTTCTTT,CSSSLYRFQGSTEAFF
TRBJ1-2,TRBD1,TRBV28,few,TGTGCCAGCAGTTTAGGGGGACAGGGCCTCTATGGCTACACCTTC,CASSLGGQGLYGYTF
TRBJ2-7,-,TRBV7-2,-,TGTGCCAGCAGCGTTGAGTGGGCGAGCTCCTACGAGCAGTACTTC,CASSVEWASSYEQYF
TRBJ2-3,TRBD1,TRBV7-8,-,TGTGCCAGCAGCCAGCAGGGGGAGACAGATACGCAGTATTTT,CASSQQGETDTQYF